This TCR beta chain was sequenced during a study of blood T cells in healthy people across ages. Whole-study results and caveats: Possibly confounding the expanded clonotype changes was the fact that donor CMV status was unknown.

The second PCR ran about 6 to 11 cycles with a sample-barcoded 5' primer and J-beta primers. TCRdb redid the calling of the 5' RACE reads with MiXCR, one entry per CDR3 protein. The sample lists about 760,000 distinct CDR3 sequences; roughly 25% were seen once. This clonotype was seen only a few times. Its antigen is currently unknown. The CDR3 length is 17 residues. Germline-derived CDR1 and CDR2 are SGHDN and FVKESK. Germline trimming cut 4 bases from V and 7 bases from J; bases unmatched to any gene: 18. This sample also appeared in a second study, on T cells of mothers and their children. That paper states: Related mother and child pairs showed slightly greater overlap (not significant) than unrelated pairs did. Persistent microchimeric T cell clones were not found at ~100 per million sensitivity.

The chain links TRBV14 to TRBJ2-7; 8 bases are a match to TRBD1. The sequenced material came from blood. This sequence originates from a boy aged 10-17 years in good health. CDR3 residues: CASSLLRPTDRGWEQYF. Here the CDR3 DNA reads TGTGCCAGCAGCCTATTGCGGCCCACCGACAGGGGCTGGGAGCAGTACTTC.